The 14 T cell receptor beta chains given below trace back to one sample, sequenced in a study of shared clonotypes between healthy human individuals. TCRdb keeps only in-frame clones here, not all; method: immunoSEQ multiplex PCR. The profile shows more than 2,000,000 clones, around nine tenths of them singletons. The sample consisted of naive CD4+ T cells sorted from blood. This sample's subset: CD45RA+ positively selected. These receptor sequences come from a man aged 18-30 years in good health.

This clone was detected once. This chain links TRBV5-1 with TRBJ2-5; TRBD2 is a possible D gene (7 bases). The CDR3 totals 16 residues. The ends were cut back, 4 bases at V and 2 bases at J, with 18 bases in the middle. Germline lookup yields CDR1 SGHRS and CDR2 YFSETQ. The CDR3 is CASSTLGGGLQETQYF. The CDR3 DNA is TGCGCCAGCAGCACGCTAGGGGGGGGATTACAAGAGACCCAGTACTTC. Based on the CDR3 plus reference TRBV5-1 and TRBJ2-5, the full variable domain is KAGVTQTPRYLIKTRGQQVTLSCSPISGHRSVSWYQQTPGQGLQFLFEYFSETQRNKGNFPGRFSGRQFSNSRSEMNVSTLELGDSALYLCASSTLGGGLQETQYFGPGTRLLVL.

This clone was observed a few times. The V call is TRBV7-3, the J call TRBJ1-1, with a possible D match to TRBD1 (6 bases). The germline CDR1 and CDR2 sequences are SGHTA and FQGTGA. Trimming cost V 2 bases and J 0 bases, with 7 bases left between them. This CDR3 comprises 14 residues. The CDR3 spells CASSLGQMNTEAFF. The CDR3 coding sequence is TGTGCCAGCAGCTTAGGACAGATGAACACTGAAGCTTTCTTT.

The chain recombines TRBV10-1 with TRBJ2-7; possible D gene TRBD1, 5 bases. The ends were cut back, 0 bases at V and 0 bases at J, with 9 bases in the middle. From germline, CDR1 is WNHNN and CDR2 SYGVQD (reference sequence). This CDR3 spans 15 amino acids. CDR3 sequence: CASSESTGDSYEQYF. The CDR3 DNA reads TGCGCCAGCAGTGAGTCCACAGGAGACTCCTACGAGCAGTACTTC.

This clone was observed a handful of times. The chain links TRBV27 to TRBJ1-6; weak D call: TRBD1 (6 bases). V lost 4 bases and J 9 bases, leaving 16 bases between the germline ends. Germline V gene data show CDR1 as MNHEY and CDR2 as SMNVEV (reference sequence). The CDR3 covers 15 residues. The CDR3 sequence is CASSSRGSSVSPLHF. The DNA for the CDR3 is TGTGCCAGCAGTTCCAGGGGTTCTTCAGTTTCACCCCTCCACTTT.

This sequence joins TRBV7-8 and TRBJ2-3; TRBD2 might be the D (7 bases). CDR1 SGHVS and CDR2 FQNEAQ come from the germline V gene. V was cut by 5 bases and J by 0 bases, with 18 bases left in between. The length of the CDR3 is 17 residues. The CDR3 nucleotides read TGTGCCAGCAGCCACAACTTCGCGGGGGCTAGCACAGATACGCAGTATTTT. Protein sequence: CASSHNFAGASTDTQYF.

CDR3 residues: CASSLSPPRTGGYEQYF. As DNA, the CDR3 is TGTGCCAGCAGTTTATCCCCGCCGAGGACAGGGGGCTACGAGCAGTACTTC. The chain couples TRBV27 to TRBJ2-7, with 10 bases matching TRBD1. The junction had 8 bases not matched to a gene; V was cut back by 0 bases and J by 3 bases. The CDR3 spans 17 residues. Germline CDR1 MNHEY, CDR2 SMNVEV (reference sequence).

The rearrangement uses TRBV9 and TRBJ1-6, with unresolved D. Between the trimmed V and J ends, which lost 3 bases and 7 bases, there was a span of 14 bases. Germline values: CDR1 SGDLS, CDR2 YYNGEE. The CDR3 spans 15 residues. CDR3 loop: CASSDINRGNSPLHF. CDR3 nucleotide sequence: TGTGCCAGCAGCGACATAAACAGAGGCAATTCACCCCTCCACTTT.

This clone was seen a handful of times. As DNA, the CDR3 is TGCAGTCCATCCCTGAACACTGAAGCTTTCTTT. This codes for CSPSLNTEAFF. The V and J genes are TRBV20-1 and TRBJ1-1; D uncertain. The CDR3 runs to 11 residues. Trimming took 8 bases from V and 0 from J, leaving 7 bases between them. Germline CDR1 reads DFQATT; CDR2 reads SNEGSKA (reference sequence).

The chain combines TRBV5-1 with TRBJ1-5; D is unresolved. Germline CDR1 SGHRS, CDR2 YFSETQ. V was pared by 2 bases and J by 5 bases, with 8 bases between. The CDR3 sequence is 13 residues long. This chain's CDR3 is CASSFDGYQPQHF. CDR3 bases: TGCGCCAGCAGCTTTGACGGGTATCAGCCCCAGCATTTT.

V gene TRBV11-2 combines with J gene TRBJ2-3; the D gene is possibly TRBD2 (5 bases). The CDR3 consists of 13 residues. CDR1 and CDR2 (germline): SGHAT, FQNNGV. Trimming left V 0 bases short and J 11 bases short, with 12 bases between. CDR3 region: CASSLDRRALQYF. CDR3 sequence (DNA): TGTGCCAGCAGCTTAGATAGGCGGGCCCTGCAGTATTTT.

This chain joins TRBV10-3 and TRBJ2-1; TRBD2 matches 9 bases. This CDR3 has 15 amino acids. Trimming took 2 bases from V and 7 from J; bases not matched to a gene: 6. Germline CDR1 reads ENHRY; CDR2 reads SYGVKD. The CDR3: CAISEARGGGNEQFF. The CDR3 coding sequence is TGTGCCATCAGTGAGGCGCGGGGGGGCGGGAATGAGCAGTTCTTC.

This clone has just one count. This chain joins TRBV6-5 and TRBJ2-5; D gene uncertain. Between the trimmed V and J ends, which lost 0 bases and 2 bases, there was a span of 7 bases. CDR1 and CDR2 from the germline V gene are MNHEY and SVGAGI. This CDR3 has 14 amino acids. CDR3 region: CASSYSSAQETQYF. The CDR3 region has the DNA TGTGCCAGCAGTTACTCGTCAGCGCAAGAGACCCAGTACTTC.

The gene calls are TRBV18 and TRBJ2-2; D is unclear. The germline V gene has CDR1 KGHSH and CDR2 LQKENI. V was shortened by 3 bases and J by 4 bases, with 12 bases between the two germline ends. The CDR3 spans 15 residues. The CDR3 loop is CASSPAGASTGELFF. CDR3 sequence (DNA): TGTGCCAGCTCACCGGCAGGTGCCTCCACCGGGGAGCTGTTTTTT.

Details on this clone: The sample holds other DNA sequences that translate to the same CDR3. The chain uses TRBV11-2 and TRBJ1-2, with a weak D call TRBD1 (5 bases). This CDR3 is built from 13 residues. The ends were cut back, 1 base at V and 4 bases at J, with 7 bases in the middle. Germline-derived CDR1 and CDR2 are SGHAT and FQNNGV. The CDR3 here is CASSLAGGYGYTF. In DNA, the CDR3 is TGTGCCAGCAGCTTAGCGGGGGGCTATGGCTACACCTTC.